This T cell receptor beta chain was found in a study of blood T cell repertoires in COVID-19. As for the study in general: Acute and convalescent COVID-19 samples came from the United States, Italy and Spain.

This CDR3 region has 17 residues. The germline V gene encodes CDR1 KGHSH and CDR2 LQKENI. V was clipped by 0 bases and J by 2 bases, with 17 bases between them. In the original processing: Reference gene primer amplification gave nucleated cell count estimates. TCRdb's table, derived via immunoSEQ multiplex PCR, lists solely in-frame clones and lacks some. That table is the source of V, J and clone size, and D and trimming were worked out from the DNA. The sample yields about 51,000 clones, over 75% seen once. Material for sequencing was peripheral blood. The receptor was isolated from a man aged 45 to 65 with active COVID-19. The genes are TRBV18 and TRBJ2-7, with a weak D call TRBD1 (5 bases). The CDR3 loop reads CASSPPVSGKITYEQYF. As DNA, the CDR3 is TGTGCCAGCTCACCACCAGTTTCAGGGAAAATAACCTACGAGCAGTACTTC.